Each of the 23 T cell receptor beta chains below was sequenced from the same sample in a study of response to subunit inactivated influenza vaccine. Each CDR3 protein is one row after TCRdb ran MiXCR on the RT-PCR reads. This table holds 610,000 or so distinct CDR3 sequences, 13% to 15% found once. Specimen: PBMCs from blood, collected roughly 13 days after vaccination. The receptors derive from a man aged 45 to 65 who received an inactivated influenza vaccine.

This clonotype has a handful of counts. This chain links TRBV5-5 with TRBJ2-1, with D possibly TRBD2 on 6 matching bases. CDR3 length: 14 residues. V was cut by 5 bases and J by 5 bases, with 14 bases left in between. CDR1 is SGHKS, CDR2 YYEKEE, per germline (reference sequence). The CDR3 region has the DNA TGTGCCAGCAGAAACCCTCTAGCGAACAATGAGCAGTTCTTC. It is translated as CASRNPLANNEQFF.

The CDR3 coding sequence is TGTGCCAGCAGCCATGAGCGGGGCCCCACAGATACGCAGTATTTT. Encoded protein: CASSHERGPTDTQYF. The rearrangement joins TRBV27 to TRBJ2-3; 7 nucleotides match TRBD2. CDR3 size: 15 residues. V gave up 6 bases and J gave up 2 bases; unmatched junction bases: 8. From germline, CDR1 is MNHEY and CDR2 SMNVEV (reference sequence).

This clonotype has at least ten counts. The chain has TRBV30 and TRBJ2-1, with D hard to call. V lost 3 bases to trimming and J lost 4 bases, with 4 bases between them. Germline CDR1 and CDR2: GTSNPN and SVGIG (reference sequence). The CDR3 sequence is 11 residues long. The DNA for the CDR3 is TGTGCCTGGAGAGGTTACAATGAGCAGTTCTTC. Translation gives CAWRGYNEQFF.

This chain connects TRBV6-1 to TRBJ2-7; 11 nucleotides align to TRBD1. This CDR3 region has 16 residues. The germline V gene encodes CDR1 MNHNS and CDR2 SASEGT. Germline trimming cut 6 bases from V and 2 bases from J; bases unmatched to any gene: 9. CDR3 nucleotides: TGTGCCAGCAGCTTCATGGGACAGGGGGAAACCTACGAGCAGTACTTC. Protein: CASSFMGQGETYEQYF.

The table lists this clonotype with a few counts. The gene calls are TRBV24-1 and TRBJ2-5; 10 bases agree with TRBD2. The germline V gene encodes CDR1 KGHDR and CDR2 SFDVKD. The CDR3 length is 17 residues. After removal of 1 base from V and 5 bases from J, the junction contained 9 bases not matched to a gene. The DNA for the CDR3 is TGTGCCACCAGTGATTTCGGCCTAGCGGGAGTAAGTGAGACCCAGTACTTC. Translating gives CATSDFGLAGVSETQYF.

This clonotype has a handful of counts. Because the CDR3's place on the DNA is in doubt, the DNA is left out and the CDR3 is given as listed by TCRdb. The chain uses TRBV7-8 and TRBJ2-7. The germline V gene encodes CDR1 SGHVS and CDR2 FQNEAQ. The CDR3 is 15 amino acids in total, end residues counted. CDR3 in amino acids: CASSFGSGSTYEQYF.

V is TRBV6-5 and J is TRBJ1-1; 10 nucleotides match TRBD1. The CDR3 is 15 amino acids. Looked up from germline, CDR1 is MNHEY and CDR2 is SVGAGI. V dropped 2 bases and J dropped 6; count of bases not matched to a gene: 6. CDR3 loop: CASSYGGQGSSEAFF. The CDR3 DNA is TGTGCCAGCAGTTACGGGGGACAGGGGAGTTCTGAAGCTTTCTTT.

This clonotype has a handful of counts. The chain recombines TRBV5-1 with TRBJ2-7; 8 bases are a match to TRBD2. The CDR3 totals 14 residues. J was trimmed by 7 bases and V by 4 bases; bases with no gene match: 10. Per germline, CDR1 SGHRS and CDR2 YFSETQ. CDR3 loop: CASSKAAGAGEQYF. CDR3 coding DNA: TGCGCCAGCAGCAAGGCAGCGGGGGCTGGTGAGCAGTACTTC.

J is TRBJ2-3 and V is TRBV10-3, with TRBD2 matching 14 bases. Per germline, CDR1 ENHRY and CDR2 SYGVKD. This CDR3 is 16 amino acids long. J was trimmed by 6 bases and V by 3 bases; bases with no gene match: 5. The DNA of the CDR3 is TGTGCCATCAGTGATCCGACTAGCGGGGGGGCGGATACGCAGTATTTT. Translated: CAISDPTSGGADTQYF.

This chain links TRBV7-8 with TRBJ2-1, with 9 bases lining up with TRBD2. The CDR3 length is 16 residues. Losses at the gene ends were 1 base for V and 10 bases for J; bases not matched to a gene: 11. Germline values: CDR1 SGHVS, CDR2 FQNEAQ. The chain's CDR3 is CASSLGASGTPLEQFF. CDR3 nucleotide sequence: TGTGCCAGCAGCTTAGGGGCTAGCGGGACCCCCTTGGAGCAGTTCTTC.

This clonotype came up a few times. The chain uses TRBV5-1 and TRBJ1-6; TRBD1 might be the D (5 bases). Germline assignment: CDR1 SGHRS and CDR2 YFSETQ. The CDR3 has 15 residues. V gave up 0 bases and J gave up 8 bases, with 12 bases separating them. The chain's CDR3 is CASSLASRVDSPLHF. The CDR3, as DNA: TGCGCCAGCAGCTTGGCTTCCAGGGTAGATTCACCCCTCCACTTT.

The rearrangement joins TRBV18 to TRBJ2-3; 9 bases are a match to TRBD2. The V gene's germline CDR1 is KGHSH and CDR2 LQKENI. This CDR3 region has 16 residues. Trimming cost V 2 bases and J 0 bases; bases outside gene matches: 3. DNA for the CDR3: TGTGCCAGCTCACCAATAGCGGGAGCTAGCACAGATACGCAGTATTTT. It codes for CASSPIAGASTDTQYF.

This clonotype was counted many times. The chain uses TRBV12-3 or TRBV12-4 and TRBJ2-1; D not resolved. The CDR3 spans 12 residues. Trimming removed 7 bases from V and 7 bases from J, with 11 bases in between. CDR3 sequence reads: CASTLLANEQFF. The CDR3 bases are TGTGCCAGCACCCTACTTGCTAATGAGCAGTTCTTC.

The chain's CDR3 is CSVWGGLTSSGANVLTF. CDR3 in DNA: TGCAGCGTTTGGGGCGGGCTTACGAGCTCTGGGGCCAACGTCCTGACTTTC. The chain recombines TRBV29-1 with TRBJ2-6; D could derive from TRBD1 or TRBD2 (5 bases each). The CDR3 is 17 residues long. The V end lost 5 bases, the J end lost 0 bases, and 17 bases lay between the germline ends. Per germline, CDR1 SQVTM and CDR2 ANQGSEA.

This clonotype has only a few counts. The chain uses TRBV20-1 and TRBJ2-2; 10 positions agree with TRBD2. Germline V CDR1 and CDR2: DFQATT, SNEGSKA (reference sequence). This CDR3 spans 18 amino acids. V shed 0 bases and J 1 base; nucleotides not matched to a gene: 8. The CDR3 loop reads CSARDNSGGLMNTGELFF. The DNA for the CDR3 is TGCAGTGCTAGAGATAATAGCGGGGGGCTAATGAACACCGGGGAGCTGTTTTTT.

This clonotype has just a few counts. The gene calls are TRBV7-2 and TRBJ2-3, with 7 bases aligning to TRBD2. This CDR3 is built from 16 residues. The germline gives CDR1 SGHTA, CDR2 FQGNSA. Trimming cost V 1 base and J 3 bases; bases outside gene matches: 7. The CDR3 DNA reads TGTGCCAGCAGCTTAGTGGCGGGGGTTCAGACAGATACGCAGTATTTT. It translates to CASSLVAGVQTDTQYF.

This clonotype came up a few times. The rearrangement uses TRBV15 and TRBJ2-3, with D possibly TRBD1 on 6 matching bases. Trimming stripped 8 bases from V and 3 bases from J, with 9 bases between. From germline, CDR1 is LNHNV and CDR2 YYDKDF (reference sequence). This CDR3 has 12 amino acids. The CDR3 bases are TGTGCCACCGGGCAGGGGACAGATACGCAGTATTTT. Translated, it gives CATGQGTDTQYF.

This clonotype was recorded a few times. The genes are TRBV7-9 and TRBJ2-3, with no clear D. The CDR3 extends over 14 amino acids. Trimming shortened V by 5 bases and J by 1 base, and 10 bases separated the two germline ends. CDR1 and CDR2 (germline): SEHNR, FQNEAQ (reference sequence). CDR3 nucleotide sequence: TGTGCCAGCAGCCAATCGATACGCACAGATACGCAGTATTTT. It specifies CASSQSIRTDTQYF. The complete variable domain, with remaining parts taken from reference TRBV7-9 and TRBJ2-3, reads DTGVSQNPRHKITKRGQNVTFRCDPISEHNRLYWYRQTLGQGPEFLTYFQNEAQLEKSRLLSDRFSAERPKGSFSTLEIQRTEQGDSAMYLCASSQSIRTDTQYFGPGTRLTVL.

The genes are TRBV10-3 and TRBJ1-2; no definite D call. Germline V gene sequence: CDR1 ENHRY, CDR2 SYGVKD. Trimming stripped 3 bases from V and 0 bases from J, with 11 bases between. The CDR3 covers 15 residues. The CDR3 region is CAISEQQRANYGYTF. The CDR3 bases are TGTGCCATCAGTGAACAACAGCGGGCTAACTATGGCTACACCTTC.

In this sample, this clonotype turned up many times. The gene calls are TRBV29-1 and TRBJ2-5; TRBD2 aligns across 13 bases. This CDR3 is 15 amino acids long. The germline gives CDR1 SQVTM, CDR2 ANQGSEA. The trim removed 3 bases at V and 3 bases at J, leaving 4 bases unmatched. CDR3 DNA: TGCAGCGTTGATGGGACTAGCGGGAAGAAAGAGACCCAGTACTTC. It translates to CSVDGTSGKKETQYF. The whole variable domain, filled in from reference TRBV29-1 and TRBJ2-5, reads SAVISQKPSRDICQRGTSLTIQCQVDSQVTMMFWYRQQPGQSLTLIATANQGSEATYESGFVIDKFPISRPNLTFSTLTVSNMSPEDSSIYLCSVDGTSGKKETQYFGPGTRLLVL.

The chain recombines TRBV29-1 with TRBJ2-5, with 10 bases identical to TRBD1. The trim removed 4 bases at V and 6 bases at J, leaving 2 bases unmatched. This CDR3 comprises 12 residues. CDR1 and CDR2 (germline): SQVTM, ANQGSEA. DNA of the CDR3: TGCAGCGTTGGGGACAGGGGCCAGACCCAGTACTTC. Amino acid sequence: CSVGDRGQTQYF.

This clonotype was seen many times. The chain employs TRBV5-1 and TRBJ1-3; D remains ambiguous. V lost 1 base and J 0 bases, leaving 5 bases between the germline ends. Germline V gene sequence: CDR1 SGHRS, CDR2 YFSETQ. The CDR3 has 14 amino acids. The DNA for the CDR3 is TGCGCCAGCAGCTTGAGTCTCTCTGGAAACACCATATATTTT. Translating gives CASSLSLSGNTIYF. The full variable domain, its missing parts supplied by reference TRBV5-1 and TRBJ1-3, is KAGVTQTPRYLIKTRGQQVTLSCSPISGHRSVSWYQQTPGQGLQFLFEYFSETQRNKGNFPGRFSGRQFSNSRSEMNVSTLELGDSALYLCASSLSLSGNTIYFGEGSWLTVV.

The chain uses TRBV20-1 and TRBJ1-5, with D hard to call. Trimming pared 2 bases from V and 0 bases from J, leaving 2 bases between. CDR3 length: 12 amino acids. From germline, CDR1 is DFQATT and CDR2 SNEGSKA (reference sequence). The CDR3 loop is CSARPSNQPQHF. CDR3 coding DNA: TGCAGTGCTAGACCTAGCAATCAGCCCCAGCATTTT.